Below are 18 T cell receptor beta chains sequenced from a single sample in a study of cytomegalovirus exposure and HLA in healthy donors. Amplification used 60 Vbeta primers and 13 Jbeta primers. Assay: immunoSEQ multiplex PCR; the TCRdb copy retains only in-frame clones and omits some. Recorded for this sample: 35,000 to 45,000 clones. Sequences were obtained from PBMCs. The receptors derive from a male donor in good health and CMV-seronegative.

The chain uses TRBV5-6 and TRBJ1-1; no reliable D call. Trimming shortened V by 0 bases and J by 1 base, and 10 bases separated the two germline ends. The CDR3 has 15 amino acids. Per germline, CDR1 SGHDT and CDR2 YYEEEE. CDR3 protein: CASSLVDSKNTEAFF. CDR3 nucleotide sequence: TGTGCCAGCAGCTTGGTAGACTCTAAGAACACTGAAGCTTTCTTT.

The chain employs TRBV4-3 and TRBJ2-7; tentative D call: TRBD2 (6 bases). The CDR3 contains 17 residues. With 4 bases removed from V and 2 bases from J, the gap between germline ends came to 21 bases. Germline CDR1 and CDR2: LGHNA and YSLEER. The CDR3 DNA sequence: TGCGCCAGCAGCCTCTACATTTCCCGGGGGAGCCCCTACGAGCAGTACTTC. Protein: CASSLYISRGSPYEQYF.

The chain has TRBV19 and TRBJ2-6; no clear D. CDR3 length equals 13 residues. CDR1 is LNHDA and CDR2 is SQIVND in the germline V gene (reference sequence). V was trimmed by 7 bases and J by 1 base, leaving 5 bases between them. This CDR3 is CASTGSGANVLTF. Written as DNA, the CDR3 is TGTGCCAGTACAGGATCTGGGGCCAACGTCCTGACTTTC.

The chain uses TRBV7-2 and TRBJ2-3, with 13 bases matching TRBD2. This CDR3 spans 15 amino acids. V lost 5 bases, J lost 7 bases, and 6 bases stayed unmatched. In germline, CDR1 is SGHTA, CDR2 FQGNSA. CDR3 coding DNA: TGTGCCAGCAGCACTAGCGGGAGGGCCAGAAATACGCAGTATTTT. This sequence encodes CASSTSGRARNTQYF.

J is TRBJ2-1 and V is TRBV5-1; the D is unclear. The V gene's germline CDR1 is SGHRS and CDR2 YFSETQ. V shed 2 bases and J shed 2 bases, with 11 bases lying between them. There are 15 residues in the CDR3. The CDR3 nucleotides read TGCGCCAGCAGCTTCGCAGACTCGACCTACAATGAGCAGTTCTTC. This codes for CASSFADSTYNEQFF.

The DNA for the CDR3 is TGTGCCAGCAGTTTGGCACTAGCGGGAGGTAAAAGGGGTTACGAGCAGTACTTC. Translated, it gives CASSLALAGGKRGYEQYF. This chain connects TRBV28 to TRBJ2-7; TRBD2 agrees at 12 bases. The germline gives CDR1 MDHEN, CDR2 SYDVKM. This CDR3 is built from 18 residues. Trimming at V came to 3 bases and at J to 4 bases, leaving 13 bases not matched to a gene.

CDR3 in DNA: TGTGCCAGCAGTTACTCAGAGGGAGACAATGAGCAGTTCTTC. Amino acid sequence: CASSYSEGDNEQFF. The V gene is TRBV6-5, the J gene TRBJ2-1, with D maybe TRBD2 (5 bases). Germline V gene lookup returns CDR1 MNHEY and CDR2 SVGAGI. The ends were cut back, 0 bases at V and 5 bases at J, with 8 bases in the middle. The CDR3 has 14 residues.

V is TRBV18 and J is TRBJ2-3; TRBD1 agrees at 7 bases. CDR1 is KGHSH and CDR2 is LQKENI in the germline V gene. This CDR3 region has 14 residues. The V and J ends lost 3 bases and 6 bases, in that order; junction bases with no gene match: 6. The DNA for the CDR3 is TGTGCCAGCTCACCCACGACAGGGCTCGATACGCAGTATTTT. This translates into CASSPTTGLDTQYF.

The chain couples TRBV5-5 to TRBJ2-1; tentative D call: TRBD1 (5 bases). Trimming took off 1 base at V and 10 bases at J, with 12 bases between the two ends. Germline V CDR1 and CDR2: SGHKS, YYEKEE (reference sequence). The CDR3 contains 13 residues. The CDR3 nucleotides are TGTGCCAGCAGCTTGTACCTACAGGCAGAGCAGTTCTTC. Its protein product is CASSLYLQAEQFF.

The DNA for the CDR3 is TGTGCCAGCAGTGTTTTCGGGGGGGCCTACGAGCAGTACTTC. Amino acid sequence: CASSVFGGAYEQYF. V and J are TRBV6-1 and TRBJ2-7; 8 bases align to TRBD2. V shed 4 bases, J shed 2 bases, and the junction held 4 bases outside the gene matches. Looked up from germline, CDR1 is MNHNS and CDR2 is SASEGT. CDR3 length: 14 residues.

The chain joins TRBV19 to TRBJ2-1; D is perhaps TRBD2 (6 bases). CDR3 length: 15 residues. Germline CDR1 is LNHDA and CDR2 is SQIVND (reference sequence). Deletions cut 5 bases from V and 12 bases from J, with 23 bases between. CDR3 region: CASSPPGLPLGAQFF. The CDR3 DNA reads TGTGCCAGTAGTCCTCCGGGACTGCCCCTTGGGGCGCAGTTCTTC.

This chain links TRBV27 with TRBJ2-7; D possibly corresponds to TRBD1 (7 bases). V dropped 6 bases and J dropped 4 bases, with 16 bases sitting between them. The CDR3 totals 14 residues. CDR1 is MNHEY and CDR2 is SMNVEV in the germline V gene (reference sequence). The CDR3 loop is CASSLDREVYEQYF. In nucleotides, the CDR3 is TGTGCCAGCAGCCTTGACAGGGAGGTGTACGAGCAGTACTTC.

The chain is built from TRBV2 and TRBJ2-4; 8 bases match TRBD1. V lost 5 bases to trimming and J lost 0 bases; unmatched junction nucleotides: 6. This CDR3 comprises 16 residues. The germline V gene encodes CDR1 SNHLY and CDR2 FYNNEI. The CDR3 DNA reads TGTGCCAGCAGTAGGACAGGGATACTAGCCAAAAACATTCAGTACTTC. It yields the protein CASSRTGILAKNIQYF.

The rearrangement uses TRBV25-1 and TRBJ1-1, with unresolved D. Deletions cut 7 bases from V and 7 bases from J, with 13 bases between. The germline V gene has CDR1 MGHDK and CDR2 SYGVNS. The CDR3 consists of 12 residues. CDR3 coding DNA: TGTGCCAGCATTGAGCGACGCGGTGAAGCTTTCTTT. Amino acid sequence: CASIERRGEAFF.

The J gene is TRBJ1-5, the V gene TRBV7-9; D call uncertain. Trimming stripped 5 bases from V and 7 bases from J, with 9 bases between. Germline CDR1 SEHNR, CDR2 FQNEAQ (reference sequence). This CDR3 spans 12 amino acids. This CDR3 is CASSQWPQPQHF. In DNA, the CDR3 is TGTGCCAGCAGCCAATGGCCCCAGCCCCAGCATTTT.

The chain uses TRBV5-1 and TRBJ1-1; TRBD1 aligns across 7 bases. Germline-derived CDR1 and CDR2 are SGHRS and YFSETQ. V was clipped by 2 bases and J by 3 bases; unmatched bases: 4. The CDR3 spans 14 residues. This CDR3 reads CASSLLTGDTEAFF. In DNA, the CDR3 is TGCGCCAGCAGCTTATTAACAGGGGACACTGAAGCTTTCTTT.

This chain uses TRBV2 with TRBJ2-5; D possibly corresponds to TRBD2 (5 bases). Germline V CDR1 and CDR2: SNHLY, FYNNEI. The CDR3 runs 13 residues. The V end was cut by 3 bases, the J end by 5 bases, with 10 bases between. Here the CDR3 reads CASSDARGETQYF. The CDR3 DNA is TGTGCCAGCAGTGACGCTAGAGGGGAGACCCAGTACTTC.

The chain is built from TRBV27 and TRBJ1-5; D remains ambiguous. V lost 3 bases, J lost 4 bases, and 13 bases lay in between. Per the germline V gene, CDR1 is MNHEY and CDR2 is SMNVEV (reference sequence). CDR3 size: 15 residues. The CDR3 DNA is TGTGCCAGCAGTTTCCGGAGAGGTCGAAATCAGCCCCAGCATTTT. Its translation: CASSFRRGRNQPQHF.